This entry describes one T cell receptor (beta chain). The protocol was immunoSEQ multiplex PCR, while the TCRdb copy is restricted to in-frame clones and leaves out a portion. The data contain 9,500 to 15,000 clones, approximately 86% of them singletons. This record belongs to a study of T cell changes during pregnancy in multiple sclerosis. Trimming cost V 6 bases and J 2 bases, with 14 bases left between them. This CDR3 has 14 amino acids. CDR1 is LNHDA and CDR2 is SQIVND in the germline V gene (reference sequence). This chain connects TRBV19 to TRBJ2-7, with TRBD2 as a possible D gene (6 bases). This TCR was recovered from a female donor in good health, enrolled as a control in a pregnancy study. The specimen was CD8+ T cells from peripheral blood mononuclear cells, collected in the second trimester of pregnancy. In DNA, the CDR3 is TGTGCCAGTAGCACCCCGGCTAGCGCCTACGAGCAGTACTTC. Translated: CASSTPASAYEQYF.